This TCR beta chain was sequenced for a study of monozygotic twins with inflammatory bowel disease. For this clonotype: Its antigen is not identified.

Following a re-call of the 5' RACE reads, TCRdb has one entry per CDR3 protein and lacks DNA. This table lists 150,000 or so distinct CDR3 sequences. The CDR3 is made up of 15 amino acids. Germline V gene lookup returns CDR1 KGHSH and CDR2 LQKENI. Study observations and caveats: Discrimination among different T cell subtypes was not achievable. Nothing supported a single strong signal or clonotype that was associated with IBD.

This clonotype was obtained from a human donor with ulcerative colitis or Crohn's disease, or a healthy co-twin of an affected twin (not recorded which). Sequenced: blood. The rearrangement joins TRBV18 to TRBJ2-1. CDR3 protein: CASSPDGGSYNEQFF.